One and the same sample provided the 17 T cell receptor beta chains below, sequenced in a study of blood T cells in healthy people across ages. A second about 7 to 12 cycle PCR used barcoded and J-beta primers. TCRdb called the 5' RACE reads again in MiXCR, with one record for every CDR3 protein. The sample has roughly 1,500,000 distinct CDR3 sequences, approximately 38% seen once. Sample: blood. These receptors were obtained from a woman aged 18-29 years in good health.

There are a few counts of this clonotype. The chain joins TRBV6-5 to TRBJ2-3; TRBD1 matches 8 bases. The junction had 6 bases not matched to a gene; V was cut back by 3 bases and J by 1 base. CDR3 length equals 16 residues. CDR1 is MNHEY and CDR2 is SVGAGI in the germline V gene. CDR3 bases: TGTGCCAGCAGTTATACAGGGGGATGGGGCACAGATACGCAGTATTTT. Protein: CASSYTGGWGTDTQYF.

V and J are TRBV25-1 and TRBJ2-1, with D possibly TRBD1 on 5 matching bases. The V gene's germline CDR1 is MGHDK and CDR2 SYGVNS. Between the trimmed V and J ends, which lost 2 bases and 9 bases, there was a span of 14 bases. The CDR3 totals 14 residues. The CDR3 loop is CASSEDFGHGEQFF. The CDR3 DNA follows: TGTGCCAGCAGTGAAGACTTCGGACACGGTGAGCAGTTCTTC.

The gene calls are TRBV6-4 and TRBJ2-1, with D maybe TRBD2 (6 bases). This CDR3 has 15 amino acids. Trimming cost V 5 bases and J 5 bases, with 16 bases left between them. Germline V CDR1 and CDR2: MRHNA, SNTAGT. CDR3 coding DNA: TGTGCCAGCAGTCTGGATGCGGGGAACCACAATGAGCAGTTCTTC. Translation gives CASSLDAGNHNEQFF.

This chain connects TRBV9 to TRBJ2-1; a weak D match, TRBD2 (6 bases). CDR3 length equals 14 residues. CDR1 is SGDLS and CDR2 is YYNGEE in the germline V gene. V lost 7 bases, J lost 4 bases, and 15 bases lay in between. This CDR3 is CASQWGLEYNEQFF. CDR3 coding DNA: TGTGCCAGCCAGTGGGGACTCGAATACAATGAGCAGTTCTTC.

This clonotype has more than one count but fewer than ten. The rearrangement uses TRBV5-1 and TRBJ2-1; a weak D match, TRBD1 (5 bases). The end of the DNA aligns better with TRBJ2-7, so the J call may be wrong. CDR3 length: 20 residues. The germline V gene has CDR1 SGHRS and CDR2 YFSETQ. CDR3 region: CASSEGDSESILYSYNEQYF. CDR3 sequence (DNA): TGCGCCAGCAGCGAAGGAGACAGCGAATCAATTTTGTACTCCTACAATGAGCAGTACTTC.

The V call is TRBV4-1, the J call TRBJ2-7; D is perhaps TRBD2 (6 bases). The DNA end favors TRBJ2-5, so the J call may be wrong. Germline values: CDR1 MGHRA, CDR2 YSYEKL. CDR3 length equals 17 residues. This CDR3 reads CASSQKSGSIGGETQYF. The CDR3 coding sequence is TGCGCCAGCAGCCAAAAATCGGGGTCGATCGGGGGAGAGACCCAGTACTTC.

In this sample, this clonotype turned up many times. The rearrangement uses TRBV20-1 and TRBJ2-3; no firm D call. CDR3 size: 15 residues. Germline assignment: CDR1 DFQATT and CDR2 SNEGSKA (reference sequence). V lost 5 bases to trimming and J lost 0 bases, with 15 bases between them. CDR3 in amino acids: CSAPTGSSSTDTQYF. The CDR3 coding sequence is TGCAGTGCTCCCACCGGAAGTTCGAGCACAGATACGCAGTATTTT.

This clonotype occurred a few times. The chain has TRBV21-1 and TRBJ2-1; the table gives TRBD2 as D, unverified against the DNA. TRBV21-1 is noted as a pseudogene. The CDR3 loop spans 20 amino acids. CDR3 coding DNA: TGTGCCAGCAGCAAAGAGCGGCCTCTAGTCCCCCTAAGCTCCTACAATGAGCAGTTCTTC. Translated: CASSKERPLVPLSSYNEQFF.

The sample holds one count of this clonotype. The V call is TRBV3-1, the J call TRBJ1-1, with D hard to call. Trimming took off 4 bases at V and 3 bases at J, with 18 bases between the two ends. The CDR3 consists of 16 residues. The germline V gene encodes CDR1 LGHDT and CDR2 YNNKEL (reference sequence). The chain's CDR3 is CASSRTGPPVDTEAFF. Written as DNA, the CDR3 is TGTGCCAGCAGCCGAACCGGGCCACCTGTGGACACTGAAGCTTTCTTT.

This sequence joins TRBV12-3 or TRBV12-4 and TRBJ1-6; perhaps TRBD1 as D (5 bases). Deletions cut 7 bases from V and 9 bases from J, with 16 bases between. The CDR3 loop spans 14 amino acids. CDR3 nucleotides: TGTGCCAGCAAACCGGGACTGGGGCCTTCACCCCTCCACTTT. Its protein product is CASKPGLGPSPLHF.

The chain recombines TRBV9 with TRBJ2-7; D not resolved. The CDR3 loop spans 14 amino acids. V lost 4 bases to trimming and J lost 6 bases, with 17 bases between them. From germline, CDR1 is SGDLS and CDR2 YYNGEE. CDR3 nucleotide sequence: TGTGCCAGCAGCCCCGTCGGCGCCAGTGGCGAGCAGTACTTC. It encodes CASSPVGASGEQYF.

Written as DNA, the CDR3 is TGTGCCAGCACGACTAGCGGGGCAACAGATACGCAGTATTTT. Protein product: CASTTSGATDTQYF. The V and J genes are TRBV7-6 and TRBJ2-3; 11 bases are shared with TRBD2. This CDR3 has 14 amino acids. In germline, CDR1 is SGHVS, CDR2 FNYEAQ. The junction had 3 bases not matched to a gene; V was cut back by 7 bases and J by 3 bases.

The chain carries TRBV6-1 and TRBJ2-6; possible D gene TRBD2, 5 bases. V gave up 6 bases and J gave up 0 bases, with 15 bases separating them. The CDR3 extends over 17 amino acids. The germline CDR1 and CDR2 sequences are MNHNS and SASEGT. The CDR3 here is CASSPRGSGSGANVLTF. The DNA of the CDR3 is TGTGCCAGCAGCCCCAGAGGGTCGGGCTCTGGGGCCAACGTCCTGACTTTC.

This clonotype appeared a few times. The rearrangement joins TRBV3-1 to TRBJ1-2; no clear D gene. Germline assignment: CDR1 LGHDT and CDR2 YNNKEL (reference sequence). Trimming pared 3 bases from V and 7 bases from J, leaving 9 bases between. The CDR3 is made up of 12 amino acids. The CDR3 reads CASSQAAVGYTF. The CDR3 DNA reads as TGTGCCAGCAGCCAGGCCGCGGTTGGCTACACCTTC.

The genes are TRBV20-1 and TRBJ2-1; D is ambiguous. Germline CDR1 is DFQATT and CDR2 is SNEGSKA (reference sequence). Trimming left V 4 bases short and J 6 bases short, with 19 bases between. This CDR3 spans 15 amino acids. The CDR3 here is CSAITDPFSRNEQFF. The CDR3 bases are TGCAGTGCTATCACCGATCCTTTCTCTCGCAATGAGCAGTTCTTC.

The sample holds a few counts of this clonotype. V is TRBV4-1 and J is TRBJ1-2, with a tentative D call TRBD1 (5 bases). CDR1 and CDR2 from the germline V gene are MGHRA and YSYEKL. Trimming took 0 bases from V and 0 from J, leaving 8 bases between them. The CDR3 has 15 amino acids. CDR3 sequence: CASSQEQVPNYGYTF. CDR3 DNA sequence: TGCGCCAGCAGCCAAGAACAGGTTCCTAACTATGGCTACACCTTC.

The chain joins TRBV9 to TRBJ1-6; the match to TRBD1 covers 7 bases. This CDR3 is 14 amino acids long. Germline V lookup: CDR1 SGDLS, CDR2 YYNGEE. The V and J ends lost 0 bases and 7 bases, in that order; junction bases with no gene match: 1. The CDR3 protein is CASSVEGQNSPLHF. CDR3 sequence (DNA): TGTGCCAGCAGCGTAGAGGGACAGAATTCACCCCTCCACTTT.